This T cell receptor beta chain was identified during a study of T cells after yellow fever vaccination. Study context: Fractions with few cells were prepared using SMART-Seq v4 Ultra Low Input.

This clonotype was counted only a few times. Its antigen is not identified. Study outcomes and limitations: Contamination by abundant bulk-population clonotypes could be present in FACS-sorted repertoires. Most primary-vaccination clones reappeared after the booster (about 97% CD4, roughly 88% CD8).

Per the germline V gene, CDR1 is SQVTM and CDR2 is ANQGSEA. The V and J ends lost 4 bases and 3 bases, in that order; junction bases with no gene match: 2. CDR3 length: 13 residues. The TCR cDNA carried a universal primer site and UMIs from 5'RACE template switching. TCRdb ran MiXCR on the 5' RACE reads and lists one entry per CDR3 protein. The data contain 250,000 to 400,000 distinct CDR3 sequences, about 4.5% of them singletons. The rearrangement links TRBV29-1 to TRBJ2-7; 11 nucleotides agree with TRBD1. This receptor was identified in a man between 18 and 29 years old who received the YFV17D yellow fever vaccine. The sample was PBMCs, taken 15 days after the yellow fever booster vaccination. This chain's CDR3 is CSVGDRGFYEQYF. DNA of the CDR3: TGCAGCGTTGGGGACAGGGGGTTCTACGAGCAGTACTTC.